This T cell receptor (beta chain) is drawn from a study of cytomegalovirus exposure and HLA in healthy donors (dated by TCRdb to between 2016 and 2019). Some background on the complete study: According to a later analysis, one platform produced both the 110 or so validation repertoires and the 620 or so repertoires of the first cohort. To predict cytomegalovirus infection status, the study brought together high-throughput TCR immunosequencing, statistical association of individual TCRs with disease status, and machine learning. A separate validation cohort of about 110 different subjects was used in addition to the approximately 700-subject first cohort. The study aimed to test whether cataloging public T cell receptors could reveal signatures of past pathogen exposure. Overall results and qualifications from the work: The study listed 164 TCR beta chains as associated with cytomegalovirus. According to the authors, the approach could potentially be generalized to other disease states and immunological phenotypes. In vitro tests confirmed that three of the cytomegalovirus-associated TCR beta chains recognize cytomegalovirus antigens. In both the original and validation cohorts, the classifier was reported to diagnose cytomegalovirus status with high specificity and sensitivity. A later analysis had no HLA typing for the validation cohort, so co-occurrence there was scored across all 120 repertoires. A later analysis found that TCRs clustered in the first cohort also tended to co-occur in the roughly 120 validation repertoires, with just under 95% of cluster scores above 0. Across donors, most TCR sequences were observed very rarely, whereas some public TCRs were present in many individuals.

About this clone itself: Its antigen remains undetermined. Per-base quality was not reported, and no clone a single base away is much larger than it.

Libraries were constructed by the immunoSEQ multiplex PCR assay. In the authors' own workflow: A statistical classification framework was built to diagnose cytomegalovirus status from the catalog of TCR beta chain sequences. Imported from immuneACCESS, the table was reduced by TCRdb to in-frame sequences with V and J called. These copies leave out some clones; in studies compared against another copy, an unresolved V gene accounts for under half, and the cause of the remainder is not known. For V, J and clone size, that table is used; D and trimming come from the DNA. This sample gives about 280,000 clones in total; around nine tenths of them show up just once. Over 0.7% of the sample belongs to the ten largest clones. The donors were included in the validation cohort of some 120 subjects, a group kept apart from the roughly 700-subject first cohort. CDR1 and CDR2 are read off the germline V gene as SGDLS and YYNGEE. The CDR3 starts with the cysteine, ends with the phenylalanine, and has 15 residues. CDR3 DNA is the only sequence kept; it has 45 bases, read in frame from the first base. V is cut back by 3 bases and J by 3 bases, with 6 bases in the junction unmatched.

The sequence links TRBV9 to TRBJ1-5; 7 central nucleotides agree with TRBD1. Sequencing input: PBMCs. The receptor comes from a woman under 30 in good health and CMV-seronegative. The nucleotides are TGTGCCAGCAGCGCCGGGACAGCAGCCAATCAGCCCCAGCATTTT. This gives the protein CASSAGTAANQPQHF.